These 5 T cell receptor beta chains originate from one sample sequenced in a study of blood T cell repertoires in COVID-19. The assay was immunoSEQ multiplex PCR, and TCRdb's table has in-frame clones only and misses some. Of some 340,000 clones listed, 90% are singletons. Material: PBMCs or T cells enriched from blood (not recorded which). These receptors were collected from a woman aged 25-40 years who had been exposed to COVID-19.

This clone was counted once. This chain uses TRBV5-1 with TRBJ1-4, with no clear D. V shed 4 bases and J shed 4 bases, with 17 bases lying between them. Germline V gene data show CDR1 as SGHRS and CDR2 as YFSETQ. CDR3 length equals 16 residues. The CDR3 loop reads CASSPTPPSGNEKLFF. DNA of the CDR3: TGCGCCAGCAGCCCCACCCCACCCAGTGGTAATGAAAAACTGTTTTTT.

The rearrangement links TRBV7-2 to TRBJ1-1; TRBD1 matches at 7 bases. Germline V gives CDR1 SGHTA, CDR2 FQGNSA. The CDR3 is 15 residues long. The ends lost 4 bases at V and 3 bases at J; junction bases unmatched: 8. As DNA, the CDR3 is TGTGCCAGCAGCTCCTCAGGGGGTTCGTACACTGAAGCTTTCTTT. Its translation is CASSSSGGSYTEAFF.

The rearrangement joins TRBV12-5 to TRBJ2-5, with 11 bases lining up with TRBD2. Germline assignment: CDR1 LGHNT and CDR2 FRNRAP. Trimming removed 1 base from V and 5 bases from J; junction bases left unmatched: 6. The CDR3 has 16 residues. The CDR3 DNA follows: TGTGCTAGTGGTTTGGGTAGCGGGGGGGCACGGGAGACCCAGTACTTC. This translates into CASGLGSGGARETQYF.

CDR3 sequence: CASSVDDRRNTEAFF. The DNA for the CDR3 is TGTGCCAGCAGCGTAGACGACAGGAGAAACACTGAAGCTTTCTTT. This sequence joins TRBV9 and TRBJ1-1; D is possibly TRBD1 (6 bases). V lost 0 bases, J lost 2 bases, and 11 bases lay in between. CDR1 is SGDLS, CDR2 YYNGEE, per germline. The CDR3 has 15 residues.

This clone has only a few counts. The CDR3 is CASSWWTGEGGYTF. The CDR3 DNA sequence: TGTGCCAGCAGCTGGTGGACAGGAGAAGGTGGCTACACCTTC. The chain combines TRBV5-5 with TRBJ1-2; TRBD1 matches 7 bases. Germline V gives CDR1 SGHKS, CDR2 YYEKEE (reference sequence). With 3 bases clipped from V and 7 bases from J, the junction kept 9 bases outside the gene matches. The CDR3 runs to 14 residues. Full variable domain (remainder filled in from reference TRBV5-5 and TRBJ1-2): DAGVTQSPTHLIKTRGQQVTLRCSPISGHKSVSWYQQVLGQGPQFIFQYYEKEERGRGNFPDRFSARQFPNYSSELNVNALLLGDSALYLCASSWWTGEGGYTFGSGTRLTVV.